This TCR beta chain was retrieved from a study of T cell responses to AZD1222 COVID-19 vaccine. Findings and caveats of the study: Reports indicate that nearly half of spike-specific TCRs are directed at unmutated variant regions.

The method was immunoSEQ multiplex PCR; TCRdb's version includes in-frame clones alone and lacks a portion of them. Seen here are roughly 51,000 clones, around 90% observed once, and the top ten hold about 14%. In the case of this clone: What it binds is unknown.

The sample here was peripheral blood, taken 28 days after the second AZD1222 dose. The sequence came from an adult who received the AZD1222 COVID-19 vaccine.

The CDR3 loop is CASSSRDRGTYGYTF. The CDR3 coding sequence is TGTGCCAGCAGTTCACGGGACAGGGGAACCTATGGCTACACCTTC. V and J are TRBV28 and TRBJ1-2, with TRBD1 matching over 10 bases. The junction had 6 bases not matched to a gene; V was cut back by 4 bases and J by 4 bases. From germline, CDR1 is MDHEN and CDR2 SYDVKM. This CDR3 contains 15 residues.